This TCR beta chain came from a study of shared clonotypes between healthy human individuals (dated by TCRdb to the early 2020s). For context, the study as a whole: A few men and two women, aged 18 to 49 years, made up the cohort. Each donor's leukapheresis produced roughly between roughly 0.85 and 10 billion PBMCs. Blood TCR repertoires of four to six healthy adults were deeply sequenced to estimate repertoire size and the extent of clonotype sharing between individuals. Different laboratories and diverse techniques were used to prepare libraries and sequence TCR repertoires, to increase sequencing depth and limit assay-specific biases. For each donor, CD4 naive and CD4 memory were each given three plates, CD8 naive was given two plates, and CD8 memory was given one plate.

On the study overall, not on this receptor specifically: Naive subsets generally had larger estimated clonotype richness than memory subsets did. Compared with non-shared clonotypes, the clonotypes found in all four sorted-subset donors had higher generation probabilities. Because the study included only a small number of donors, the genetic and exposure-history diversity represented was limited. Sampling was restricted to blood, and TCR repertoires in tissues likely differ from the TCR repertoires found in blood. When several donors were compared, the shared fraction of clonotypes was about 5% for naive CD4, about 4% for naive CD8, 2.3% for memory CD4, and 0.35% to 0.4% for memory CD8. Pairwise subsampling indicated that sequencing depth was expected to affect the degree of clonotype sharing among donors. Rarefaction of sorted-subset datasets indicated incomplete sequencing despite the large sequencing depth.

The CDR3 spans 16 residues, from the cysteine through the phenylalanine. Only the CDR3 region is kept as DNA, spanning 48 bases read in frame from base 1. V is clipped by 7 bases and J by 0 bases, and the sequence between their germline boundaries is 16 bases long. The germline V gene specifies MDHEN as CDR1 and SYDVKM as CDR2. Using the deep immunoSEQ assay, multiplex PCR amplified TCR CDR3 regions from genomic DNA. Extracted genomic DNA from each cell subset was spread evenly across all wells of several immunoSEQ 96-well plates, with each plate serving as a replicate. For sorted subsets, around 0.2 ug of genomic DNA, equivalent to 30,000 or so T cell genomes, went into each replicate PCR. Purified libraries were quantified with a Qubit 3.0 fluorometer, sized on a Bioanalyzer 2100, and re-quantified with the KAPA Library Quantification kit. Every immunoSEQ 96-well plate was sequenced on a separate single-read 150-cycle Illumina NextSeq 550 flow cell. The study's own analysis went as follows. Because only junctional sequences without quality scores were contained in the immunoSEQ output, filtering matching that applied to full-length reads could not be performed. To assign V/J genes and CDR3, sequences were annotated using PyIR, a Python wrapper for IgBLAST v1.9, with IMGT germline references. Reads were removed for weak V/J assignments (E-value above 1e-6), missing CDR3, stop codons, out-of-frame junctions, or ambiguous translated residues. V3J clonotypes were defined as sequences sharing the same inferred V gene, J gene, and CDR3 amino acid sequence. To compute the percentage overlap between repertoires, the number of shared unique clonotypes was divided by the size of the smaller repertoire. RTK rarefaction, the Chao1 estimator, and Recon v2.1 estimates of unobserved clonotypes were used to assess repertoire richness. Generation probabilities for all TCRbeta clonotypes obtained by the gDNA method from a few donors were computed using OLGA. Here the immuneACCESS table is served through TCRdb, limited to in-frame sequences with V and J called. Missing clones are a known gap in these copies; in checked studies unresolved V genes cover under half, and the rest lacks a known reason. Clonal size and the V and J genes are those of that table, whereas D and trimming came from the DNA. This sample is represented by roughly 2.5 million clones; approximately 90% of them were singletons. The ten largest clonotypes hold about 0.13% of the sample.

The donors were healthy, HIV-negative adults with no recently reported acute infections or vaccinations. Every donor was a Caucasian adult residing in Nashville, Tennessee, USA. CD4+ T cells were enriched through magnetic negative selection, after which naive cells were positively selected on CD45RA and the remaining negative fraction served as the memory subset. Blood was collected by leukapheresis, and PBMCs were isolated by Ficoll-Histopaque density gradient centrifugation and then cryopreserved in liquid nitrogen vapor phase. Analytical flow cytometry was used to check the purity and quantity of every magnetically sorted T cell population. Each sorted fraction had its genomic DNA isolated and then quantified by UV absorbance on a Nanodrop 2000c. In the case of this clone: The antigen it binds to is not known. No much larger clone exists at a distance of one base, and base qualities are not known.

The TCR sequence derives from a man younger than 30 in good health. The chain links TRBV28 with TRBJ1-5, and the D gene may be TRBD1, 5 bases matching. The specimen was naive CD4+ T cells sorted from blood. The cell subset or site label here, explained by the study, means: CD45RA+ positively selected. The DNA sequence follows: TGTGCCAGCACCTCATCAGGGACTAATAGCAATCAGCCCCAGCATTTT. This gives the protein CASTSSGTNSNQPQHF. Outside the CDR3, residues come from the reference TRBV28 and TRBJ1-5 proteins, so the full variable domain is: DVKVTQSSRYLVKRTGEKVFLECVQDMDHENMFWYRQDPGLGLRLIYFSYDVKMKEKGDIPEGYSVSREKKERFSLILESASTNQTSMYLCASTSSGTNSNQPQHFGDGTRLSIL.